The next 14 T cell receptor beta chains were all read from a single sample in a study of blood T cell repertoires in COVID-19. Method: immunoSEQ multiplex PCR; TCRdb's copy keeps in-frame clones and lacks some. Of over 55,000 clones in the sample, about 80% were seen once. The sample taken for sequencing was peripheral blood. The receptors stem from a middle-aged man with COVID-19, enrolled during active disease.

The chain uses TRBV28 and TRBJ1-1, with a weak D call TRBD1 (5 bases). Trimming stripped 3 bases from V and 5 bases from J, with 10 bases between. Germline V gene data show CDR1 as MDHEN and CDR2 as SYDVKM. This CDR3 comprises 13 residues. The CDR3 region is CASSFQGWTEAFF. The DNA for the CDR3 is TGTGCCAGCAGTTTTCAGGGATGGACTGAAGCTTTCTTT.

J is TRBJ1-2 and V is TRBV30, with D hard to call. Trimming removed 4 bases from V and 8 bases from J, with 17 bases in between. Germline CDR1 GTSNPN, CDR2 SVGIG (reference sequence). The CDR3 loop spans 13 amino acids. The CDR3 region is CAWNQGLQQGYTF. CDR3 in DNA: TGTGCCTGGAACCAAGGACTCCAGCAGGGCTACACCTTC. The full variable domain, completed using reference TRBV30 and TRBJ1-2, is SQTIHQWPATLVQPVGSPLSLECTVEGTSNPNLYWYRQAAGRGLQLLFYSVGIGQISSEVPQNLSASRPQDRQFILSSKKLLLSDSGFYLCAWNQGLQQGYTFGSGTRLTVV.

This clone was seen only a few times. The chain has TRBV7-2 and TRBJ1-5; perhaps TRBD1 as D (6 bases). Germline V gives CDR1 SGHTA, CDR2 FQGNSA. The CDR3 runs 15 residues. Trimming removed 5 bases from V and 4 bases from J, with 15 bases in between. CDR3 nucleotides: TGTGCCAGCAGCACCAGACAGGCTGGGAATCAGCCCCAGCATTTT. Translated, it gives CASSTRQAGNQPQHF.

The CDR3 protein is CSASRGLAGSEQYF. As DNA, the CDR3 is TGCAGTGCTAGTCGCGGACTAGCGGGCTCCGAGCAGTACTTC. This sequence joins TRBV20-1 and TRBJ2-7, with 11 positions matching TRBD2. V trimming: 3 bases; J trimming: 6 bases; junction bases outside the gene matches: 7. Germline lookup yields CDR1 DFQATT and CDR2 SNEGSKA (reference sequence). The CDR3 length is 14 residues.

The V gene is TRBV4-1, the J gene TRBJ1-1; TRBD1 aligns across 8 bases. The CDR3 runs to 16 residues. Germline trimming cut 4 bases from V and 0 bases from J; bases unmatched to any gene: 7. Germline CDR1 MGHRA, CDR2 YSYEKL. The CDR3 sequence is CASSRRQGLMNTEAFF. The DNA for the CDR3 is TGCGCCAGCAGCCGCCGACAGGGGCTCATGAACACTGAAGCTTTCTTT.

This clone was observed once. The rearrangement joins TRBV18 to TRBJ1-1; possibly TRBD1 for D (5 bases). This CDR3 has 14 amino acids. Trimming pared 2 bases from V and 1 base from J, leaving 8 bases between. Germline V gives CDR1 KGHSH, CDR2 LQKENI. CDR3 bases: TGTGCCAGCTCACCAACAGGTACGAACACTGAAGCTTTCTTT. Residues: CASSPTGTNTEAFF.

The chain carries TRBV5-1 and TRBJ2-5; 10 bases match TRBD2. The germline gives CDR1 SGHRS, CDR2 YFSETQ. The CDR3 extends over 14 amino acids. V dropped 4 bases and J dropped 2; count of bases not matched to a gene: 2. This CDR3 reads CASSGTSAQETQYF. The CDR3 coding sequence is TGCGCCAGCAGCGGGACTAGCGCTCAAGAGACCCAGTACTTC.

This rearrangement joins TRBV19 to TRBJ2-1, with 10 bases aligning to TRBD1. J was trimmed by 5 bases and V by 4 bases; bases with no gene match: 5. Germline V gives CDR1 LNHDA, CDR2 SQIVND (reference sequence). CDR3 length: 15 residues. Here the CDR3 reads CASSTRDRGNNEQFF. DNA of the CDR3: TGTGCCAGTAGTACCCGGGACAGGGGCAACAATGAGCAGTTCTTC.

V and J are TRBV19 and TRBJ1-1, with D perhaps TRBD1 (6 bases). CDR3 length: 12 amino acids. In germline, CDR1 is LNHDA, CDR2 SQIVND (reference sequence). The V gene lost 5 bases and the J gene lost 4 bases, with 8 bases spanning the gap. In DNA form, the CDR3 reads TGTGCCAGTAGTTCAGGGGTCACTGAAGCTTTCTTT. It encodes CASSSGVTEAFF. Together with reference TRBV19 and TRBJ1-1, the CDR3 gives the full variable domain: DGGITQSPKYLFRKEGQNVTLSCEQNLNHDAMYWYRQDPGQGLRLIYYSQIVNDFQKGDIAEGYSVSREKKESFPLTVTSAQKNPTAFYLCASSSGVTEAFFGQGTRLTVV.

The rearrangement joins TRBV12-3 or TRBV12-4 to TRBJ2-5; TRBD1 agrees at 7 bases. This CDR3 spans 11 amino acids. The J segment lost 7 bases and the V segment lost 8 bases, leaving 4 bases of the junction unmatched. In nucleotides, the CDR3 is TGTGCCAGCGGACAGGCCGGGACCCAGTACTTC. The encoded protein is CASGQAGTQYF.

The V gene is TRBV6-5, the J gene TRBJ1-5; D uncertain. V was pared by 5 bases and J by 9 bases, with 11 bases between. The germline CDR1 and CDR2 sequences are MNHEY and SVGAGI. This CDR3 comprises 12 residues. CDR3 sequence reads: CASSTSAGPQHF. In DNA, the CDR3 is TGTGCCAGCAGTACCTCTGCGGGGCCCCAGCATTTT.

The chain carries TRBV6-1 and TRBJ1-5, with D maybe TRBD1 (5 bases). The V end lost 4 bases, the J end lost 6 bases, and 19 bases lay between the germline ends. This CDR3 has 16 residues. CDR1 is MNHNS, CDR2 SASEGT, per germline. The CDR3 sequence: CASSAGGDFVGQPQHF. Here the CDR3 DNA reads TGTGCCAGCAGTGCCGGGGGGGATTTTGTAGGTCAGCCCCAGCATTTT.

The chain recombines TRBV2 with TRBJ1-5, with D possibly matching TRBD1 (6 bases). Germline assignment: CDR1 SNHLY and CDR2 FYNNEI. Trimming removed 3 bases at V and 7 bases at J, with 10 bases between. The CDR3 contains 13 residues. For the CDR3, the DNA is TGTGCCAGCAGTGATACAGGGCTGCAGCCCCAGCATTTT. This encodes CASSDTGLQPQHF.

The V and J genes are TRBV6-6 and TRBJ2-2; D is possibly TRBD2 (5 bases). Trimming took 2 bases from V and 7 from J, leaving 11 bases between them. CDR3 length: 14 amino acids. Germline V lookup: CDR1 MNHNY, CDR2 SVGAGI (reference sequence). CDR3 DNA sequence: TGTGCCAGCAGTTACGCGGGCGACGGCGGGGAGCTGTTTTTT. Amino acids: CASSYAGDGGELFF.